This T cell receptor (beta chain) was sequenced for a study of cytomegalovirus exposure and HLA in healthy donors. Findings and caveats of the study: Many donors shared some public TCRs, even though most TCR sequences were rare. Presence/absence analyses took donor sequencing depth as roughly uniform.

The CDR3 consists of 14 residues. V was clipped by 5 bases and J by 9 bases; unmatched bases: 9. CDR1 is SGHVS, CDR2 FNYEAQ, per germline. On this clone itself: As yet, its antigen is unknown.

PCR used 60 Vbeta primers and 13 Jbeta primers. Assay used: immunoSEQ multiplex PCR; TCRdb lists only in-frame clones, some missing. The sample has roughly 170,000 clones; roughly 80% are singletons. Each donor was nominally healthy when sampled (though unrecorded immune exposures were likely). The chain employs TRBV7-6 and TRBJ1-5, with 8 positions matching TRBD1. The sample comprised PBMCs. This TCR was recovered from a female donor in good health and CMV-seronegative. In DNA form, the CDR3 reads TGTGCCAGCAGCGGCCGAGACAGGGGCACGCCCCAGCATTTT. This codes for CASSGRDRGTPQHF.